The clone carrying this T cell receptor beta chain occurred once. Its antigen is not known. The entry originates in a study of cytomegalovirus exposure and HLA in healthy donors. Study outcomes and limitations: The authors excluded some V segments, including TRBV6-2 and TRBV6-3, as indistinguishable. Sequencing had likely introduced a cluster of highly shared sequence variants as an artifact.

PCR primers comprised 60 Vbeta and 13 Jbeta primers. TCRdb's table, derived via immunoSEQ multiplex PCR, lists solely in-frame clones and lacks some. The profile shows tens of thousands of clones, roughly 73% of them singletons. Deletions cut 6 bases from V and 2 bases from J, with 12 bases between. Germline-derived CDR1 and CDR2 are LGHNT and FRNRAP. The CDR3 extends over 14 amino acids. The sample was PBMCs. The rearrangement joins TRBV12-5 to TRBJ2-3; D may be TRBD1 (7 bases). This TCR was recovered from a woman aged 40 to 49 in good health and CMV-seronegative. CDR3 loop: CASGRDRFTDTQYF. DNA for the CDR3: TGTGCTAGTGGGCGGGACAGATTCACAGATACGCAGTATTTT.